This T cell receptor beta chain was profiled in a study of cytomegalovirus exposure and HLA in healthy donors. With 1 base removed from V and 5 bases from J, the gap between germline ends came to 12 bases. Germline CDR1 reads SEHNR; CDR2 reads FQNEAQ (reference sequence). This CDR3 region has 14 residues. Findings of the study overall: Reported results showed that the classifier diagnosed cytomegalovirus status with high specificity and sensitivity.

Method: immunoSEQ multiplex PCR; TCRdb's copy keeps in-frame clones and lacks some. Of fewer than 350,000 clones in the sample, more than 75% are singletons; the top ten hold approximately 0.94%. Note on this clone: Its antigen is still unknown.

Sequencing was carried out using PBMCs. The V and J genes are TRBV7-9 and TRBJ2-7; TRBD2 is a possible D gene (5 bases). This clonotype was obtained from a woman between 18 and 29 years old in good health and CMV-seronegative. The CDR3 loop is CASSLVSGFHEQYF. In DNA form, the CDR3 reads TGTGCCAGCAGCTTAGTTTCGGGGTTCCACGAGCAGTACTTC.